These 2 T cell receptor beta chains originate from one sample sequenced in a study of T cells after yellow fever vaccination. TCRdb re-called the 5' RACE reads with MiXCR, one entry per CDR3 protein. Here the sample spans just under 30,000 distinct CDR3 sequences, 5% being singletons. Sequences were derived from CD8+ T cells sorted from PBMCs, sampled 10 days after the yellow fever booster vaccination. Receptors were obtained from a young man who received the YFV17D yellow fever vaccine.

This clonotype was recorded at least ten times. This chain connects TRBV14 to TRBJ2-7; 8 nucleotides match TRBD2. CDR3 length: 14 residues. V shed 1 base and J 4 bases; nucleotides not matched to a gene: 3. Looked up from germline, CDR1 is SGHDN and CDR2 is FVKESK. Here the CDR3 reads CASSQGAGEYEQYF. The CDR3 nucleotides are TGTGCCAGCAGCCAAGGAGCGGGAGAGTACGAGCAGTACTTC.

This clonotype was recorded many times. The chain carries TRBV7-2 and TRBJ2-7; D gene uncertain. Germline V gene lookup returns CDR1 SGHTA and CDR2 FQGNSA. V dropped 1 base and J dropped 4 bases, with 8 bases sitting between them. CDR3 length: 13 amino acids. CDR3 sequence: CASSLVDVYEQYF. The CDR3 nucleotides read TGTGCCAGCAGCTTAGTGGACGTGTACGAGCAGTACTTC.